This TCR beta chain was obtained from a study of blood T cells in healthy people across ages. Donors gave about 9.3 milliliters of peripheral blood apiece. It was with a sample-barcoded 5' primer and a J-beta primer mix that a second PCR of roughly 7 to 12 cycles was run. The authors tagged each cDNA molecule using a template-switch adaptor with 12 random nucleotides. TCRdb passed the 5' RACE reads through MiXCR, listing each CDR3 protein once. The table includes 850,000 to 1,000,000 distinct CDR3 sequences, roughly 50% detected once. Germline V gives CDR1 MDHEN, CDR2 SYDVKM. Trimming cost V 5 bases and J 7 bases, with 17 bases left between them. The CDR3 loop spans 14 amino acids. Comment on this clonotype: As yet, its antigen is unknown.

Findings and caveats of the study: Diversity figures based on one million T cells were deemed too low.

Sequencing input: blood. The source is a man aged 25-45 years in good health. The V gene is TRBV28, the J gene TRBJ1-1; D may be TRBD1 (5 bases). CDR3 loop: CASSPLGQTLEAFF. DNA for the CDR3: TGTGCCAGCAGTCCCCTGGGGCAGACCCTTGAAGCTTTCTTT. The full variable domain, with the rest looked up from reference TRBV28 and TRBJ1-1, is DVKVTQSSRYLVKRTGEKVFLECVQDMDHENMFWYRQDPGLGLRLIYFSYDVKMKEKGDIPEGYSVSREKKERFSLILESASTNQTSMYLCASSPLGQTLEAFFGQGTRLTVV.